One sample yielded the 2 T cell receptor beta chains listed below, sequenced in a study of neurological immune-mediated disorders. TCRdb re-derived calls from the 5' RACE reads in MiXCR, one entry per CDR3 protein. The sample consists of 70,000 to 95,000 distinct CDR3 sequences, about 15% of them appearing once. Sequenced material: PBMCs. All receptors come from a woman in her 40s in good health.

This clonotype has a count of ten or more. This chain joins TRBV12-3 or TRBV12-4 and TRBJ2-3; D not certain. The germline V and J ends were trimmed by 2 bases and 2 bases, with 14 bases remaining between them. The CDR3 spans 16 residues. DNA for the CDR3: TGTGCCAGCAGTTTACTGGAAGGGCACTCCACAGATACGCAGTATTTT. Amino acids: CASSLLEGHSTDTQYF.

The sample holds a few counts of this clonotype. The chain employs TRBV7-2 and TRBJ2-7, with a possible D match to TRBD2 (5 bases). CDR3 length equals 13 residues. Trimming shortened V by 4 bases and J by 5 bases, and 12 bases separated the two germline ends. The V gene's germline CDR1 is SGHTA and CDR2 FQGNSA. The CDR3 spells CASSSRGKNEQYF. CDR3 in DNA: TGTGCCAGCAGCTCCCGAGGGAAAAACGAGCAGTACTTC.